Presented here are 19 T cell receptor beta chains from one specimen sequenced in a study of cytomegalovirus exposure and HLA in healthy donors. Amplification used 60 Vbeta primers and 13 Jbeta primers. This table comes from immunoSEQ multiplex PCR, and its TCRdb copy is limited to in-frame clones, with some not included. The sample lists around 95,000 clones, under 80% occurring once. The sample was PBMCs. All receptors come from a man aged 30-40 years in good health and CMV-seropositive.

V and J are TRBV18 and TRBJ2-1; TRBD1 might be the D (5 bases). Germline CDR1 and CDR2: KGHSH and LQKENI. This CDR3 has 14 residues. The germline V and J ends were trimmed by 6 bases and 6 bases, with 15 bases remaining between them. The CDR3 DNA reads as TGTGCCAGCTCGCCGACAGCCCTTATCAATGAGCAGTTCTTC. Translated: CASSPTALINEQFF.

In its sample, this clone was seen a few times. The rearrangement uses TRBV6-1 and TRBJ1-5, with D unclear. This CDR3 has 14 residues. Germline-derived CDR1 and CDR2 are MNHNS and SASEGT. Trimming left V 2 bases short and J 2 bases short, with 7 bases between. The CDR3 DNA sequence: TGTGCCAGCAGTGAATGGTCGGGCAATCAGCCCCAGCATTTT. It yields the protein CASSEWSGNQPQHF.

The gene calls are TRBV19 and TRBJ1-5; TRBD1 is a possible D gene (5 bases). Between the trimmed V and J ends, which lost 1 base and 7 bases, there was a span of 11 bases. The CDR3 is 14 amino acids. In germline, CDR1 is LNHDA, CDR2 SQIVND (reference sequence). DNA of the CDR3: TGTGCCAGTAGTATAGTGGCGGGGGGGCAGCCCCAGCATTTT. This sequence encodes CASSIVAGGQPQHF.

V gene TRBV2 combines with J gene TRBJ2-1; D gene unclear. CDR3 length: 13 amino acids. Per germline, CDR1 SNHLY and CDR2 FYNNEI. The V and J ends lost 7 bases and 1 base respectively, with 8 bases between them. In DNA form, the CDR3 reads TGTGCCAGCAAATCTAGATCCTACAATGAGCAGTTCTTC. Its protein product is CASKSRSYNEQFF.

The chain recombines TRBV5-1 with TRBJ2-7, with TRBD2 matching 9 bases. J gave up 7 bases and V 0 bases, and 11 bases lay outside the gene matches. Germline CDR1 is SGHRS and CDR2 is YFSETQ. The CDR3 loop spans 16 amino acids. The CDR3 DNA is TGCGCCAGCAGCTTGGTTGAGGCGGGGGGGCTTGAAGAGCAGTACTTC. Translated, it gives CASSLVEAGGLEEQYF.

The chain combines TRBV13 with TRBJ2-3; D unresolved. The CDR3 totals 14 residues. The germline V gene encodes CDR1 PRHDT and CDR2 FYEKMQ (reference sequence). V gave up 5 bases and J gave up 0 bases, with 9 bases separating them. CDR3 sequence (DNA): TGTGCCAGCAGCAAAGAGATGAGCACAGATACGCAGTATTTT. Its protein product is CASSKEMSTDTQYF.

The CDR3 DNA reads TGTGCCAGCAGCGTAGAGCGGGGGGAGCAGTACTTC. It specifies CASSVERGEQYF. The V call is TRBV9, the J call TRBJ2-7; 8 nucleotides align to TRBD2. Trimming cost V 0 bases and J 7 bases; bases outside gene matches: 0. The CDR3 length is 12 residues. The germline V gene has CDR1 SGDLS and CDR2 YYNGEE.

This chain joins TRBV7-9 and TRBJ2-7; 8 bases match TRBD1. The CDR3 has 13 residues. Germline V CDR1 and CDR2: SEHNR, FQNEAQ (reference sequence). V lost 5 bases, J lost 5 bases, and 5 bases stayed unmatched. CDR3 residues: CASSRSTGDEQYF. Written as DNA, the CDR3 is TGTGCCAGCAGCCGCTCGACAGGGGACGAGCAGTACTTC.

The V call is TRBV5-1, the J call TRBJ1-3; D not certain. The CDR3 runs 16 residues. Per germline, CDR1 SGHRS and CDR2 YFSETQ. Trimming stripped 0 bases from V and 1 base from J, with 11 bases between. Here the CDR3 reads CASSLDQANSGNTIYF. The CDR3, as DNA: TGCGCCAGCAGCTTGGACCAAGCCAATTCTGGAAACACCATATATTTT.

Regarding this clone: In the same sample, other DNA sequences code for this CDR3. The chain carries TRBV30 and TRBJ1-4; a weak D match, TRBD1 (5 bases). This CDR3 has 13 amino acids. The V end lost 0 bases, the J end lost 8 bases, and 10 bases lay between the germline ends. Germline loops: CDR1 GTSNPN, CDR2 SVGIG (reference sequence). The DNA for the CDR3 is TGTGCCTGGAGTGTAAGGCAGGGCGAAAAACTGTTTTTT. Encoded protein: CAWSVRQGEKLFF.

This clone occurred many times. The rearrangement links TRBV4-3 to TRBJ1-4; perhaps TRBD1 as D (5 bases). Trimming pared 1 base from V and 8 bases from J, leaving 14 bases between. CDR3 length: 15 amino acids. The germline V gene has CDR1 LGHNA and CDR2 YSLEER. The CDR3 sequence: CASSQGQGGSEKLFF. The DNA for the CDR3 is TGCGCCAGCAGCCAAGGTCAGGGTGGGTCCGAAAAACTGTTTTTT.

This chain connects TRBV14 to TRBJ2-7; a possible D gene is TRBD2 (6 bases). The V and J ends lost 1 base and 0 bases respectively, with 10 bases between them. CDR3 length equals 15 residues. CDR1 and CDR2 (germline): SGHDN, FVKESK. CDR3 loop: CASSQAWGVSYEQYF. The CDR3 DNA sequence: TGTGCCAGCAGCCAAGCTTGGGGGGTCTCCTACGAGCAGTACTTC.

A few counts support this clone. The chain carries TRBV28 and TRBJ2-4, with TRBD1 identical over 9 bases. This CDR3 is built from 15 residues. Trimming cost V 6 bases and J 9 bases; bases outside gene matches: 12. Germline assignment: CDR1 MDHEN and CDR2 SYDVKM. DNA for the CDR3: TGTGCCAGCAGCACAACAGGGGGCGACGGTACCATTCAGTACTTC. Its translation: CASSTTGGDGTIQYF.

V and J are TRBV7-8 and TRBJ2-7; 7 nucleotides align to TRBD1. V shed 4 bases and J 8 bases; nucleotides not matched to a gene: 20. Germline V gene data show CDR1 as SGHVS and CDR2 as FQNEAQ. The CDR3 is made up of 17 amino acids. CDR3 DNA: TGTGCCAGCAGCTCACTCTCGACAGGGACCCTTTTTTACCAGCAGTACTTC. The encoded protein is CASSSLSTGTLFYQQYF.

The V call is TRBV19, the J call TRBJ1-2; D may be TRBD1 (6 bases). The CDR3 totals 17 residues. Germline CDR1 reads LNHDA; CDR2 reads SQIVND (reference sequence). The V end was cut by 8 bases, the J end by 0 bases, with 22 bases between. In DNA form, the CDR3 reads TGTGCCAGTCTCCCTAAGGACAGCCGGGGAGCTAACTATGGCTACACCTTC. This sequence encodes CASLPKDSRGANYGYTF.

This chain joins TRBV5-1 and TRBJ2-3, with 13 positions matching TRBD2. Looked up from germline, CDR1 is SGHRS and CDR2 is YFSETQ. Losses at the gene ends were 0 bases for V and 1 base for J; bases not matched to a gene: 5. The CDR3 consists of 18 residues. The CDR3 nucleotides read TGCGCCAGCAGCTTGGCCACTAGCGGGGGGGCGGGCACAGATACGCAGTATTTT. It translates to CASSLATSGGAGTDTQYF. The full variable domain, in which reference TRBV5-1 and TRBJ2-3 provide the parts outside the CDR3, is KAGVTQTPRYLIKTRGQQVTLSCSPISGHRSVSWYQQTPGQGLQFLFEYFSETQRNKGNFPGRFSGRQFSNSRSEMNVSTLELGDSALYLCASSLATSGGAGTDTQYFGPGTRLTVL.

This clone was counted a few times. This chain links TRBV11-2 with TRBJ1-5; D perhaps matches TRBD1 (6 bases). Trimming took off 4 bases at V and 3 bases at J, with 13 bases between the two ends. Germline CDR1 and CDR2: SGHAT and FQNNGV. The CDR3 covers 15 residues. CDR3 in amino acids: CASSCLQGHNQPQHF. The CDR3, as DNA: TGTGCCAGCAGCTGTTTACAGGGCCACAATCAGCCCCAGCATTTT.

V usage is TRBV28 and J usage is TRBJ1-1; D not certain. The CDR3 is 12 amino acids. CDR1 MDHEN and CDR2 SYDVKM come from the germline V gene. The ends were cut back, 3 bases at V and 0 bases at J, with 2 bases in the middle. Here the CDR3 DNA reads TGTGCCAGCAGTTTCGTGAACACTGAAGCTTTCTTT. Residues: CASSFVNTEAFF. The entire variable domain, with the rest obtained from reference TRBV28 and TRBJ1-1, is as follows: DVKVTQSSRYLVKRTGEKVFLECVQDMDHENMFWYRQDPGLGLRLIYFSYDVKMKEKGDIPEGYSVSREKKERFSLILESASTNQTSMYLCASSFVNTEAFFGQGTRLTVV.

The chain uses TRBV7-9 and TRBJ1-3; D unclear. V lost 6 bases and J lost 0, with 9 bases in between. CDR3 length: 14 residues. Germline lookup yields CDR1 SEHNR and CDR2 FQNEAQ (reference sequence). The CDR3: CASRGGTSGNTIYF. CDR3 DNA: TGTGCCAGCAGAGGAGGCACCTCTGGAAACACCATATATTTT.